This T cell receptor beta chain was sequenced in a study of T cell repertoires in cytomegalovirus infection. Study-level information: It was the public TCR beta signatures that indicated both CMV infection and matching HLA type.

Study-wide points: HLA-C-restricted, CMV-specific TCR beta clonotypes were dominant ex vivo.

TCRdb independently ran MiXCR on the reads; one entry per CDR3 protein. The sample contains approximately 500,000 distinct CDR3 sequences, 16% of which appear only once. In its sample, this clonotype was seen many times. Its target is not known. Sequenced: CD8+ T cells from PBMCs. The TCR originated in a human donor in good health (CMV status not recorded). Some clones in this sample may be carry-over from other donors' samples.

Here the CDR3 reads CASSSEPGSSYNEQFF. CDR3 DNA: TGCGCCAGCAGCTCCGAACCTGGTAGCTCCTACAATGAGCAGTTCTTC. V gene TRBV4-1 combines with J gene TRBJ2-1; D unclear. Trimming took off 5 bases at V and 0 bases at J, with 14 bases between the two ends. The CDR3 consists of 16 residues. Germline V gives CDR1 MGHRA, CDR2 YSYEKL.